The clone carrying this T cell receptor (beta chain) showed up many times. The data are from a study of T cells in Graves' hyperthyroidism and ophthalmopathy. The CDR3 regions of TCR beta were amplified from RNA transcripts. First-round RT-PCR with HTBI primers amplified the TCR CDR3 region. TCRdb itself ran the multiplex PCR reads through MiXCR, one entry per CDR3 protein. This sample carries about 260,000 distinct CDR3 sequences, 15% to 20% of them seen once, and the ten largest clones take around 30%. The TCR comes from a woman younger than 35 with Graves' ophthalmopathy. What was sequenced was blood.

The CDR3: CASSGVRTGQETQYF. In DNA form, the CDR3 reads TGCGCCAGCAGCGGTGTGAGGACAGGTCAAGAGACCCAGTACTTC. The V call is TRBV4-1, the J call TRBJ2-5, with 7 bases fitting TRBD1. The CDR3 consists of 15 residues. Germline V CDR1 and CDR2: MGHRA, YSYEKL. The V and J ends lost 5 bases and 2 bases, in that order; junction bases with no gene match: 8.